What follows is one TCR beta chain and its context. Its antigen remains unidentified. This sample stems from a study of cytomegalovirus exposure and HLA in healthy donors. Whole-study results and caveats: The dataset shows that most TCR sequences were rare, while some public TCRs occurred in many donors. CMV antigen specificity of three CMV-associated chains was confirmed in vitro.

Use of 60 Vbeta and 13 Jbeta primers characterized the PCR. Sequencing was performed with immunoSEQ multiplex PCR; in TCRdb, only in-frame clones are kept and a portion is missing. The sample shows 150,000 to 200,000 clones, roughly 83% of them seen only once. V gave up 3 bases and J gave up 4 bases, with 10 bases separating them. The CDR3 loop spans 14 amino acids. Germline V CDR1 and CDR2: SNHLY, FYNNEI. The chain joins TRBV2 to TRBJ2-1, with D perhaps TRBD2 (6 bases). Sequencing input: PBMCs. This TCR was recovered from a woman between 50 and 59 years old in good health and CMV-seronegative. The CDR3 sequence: CASSELGTYNEQFF. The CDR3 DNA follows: TGTGCCAGCAGTGAGCTGGGGACTTACAATGAGCAGTTCTTC.